This T cell receptor beta chain was recovered during a study of T cell responses to AZD1222 COVID-19 vaccine. Overall study results and limits: The number of AZD1222 recipients seropositive at baseline was only five or six. Among the donors, most were white British and more were female, and clonal diversity was possibly underestimated.

The protocol was immunoSEQ multiplex PCR, while the TCRdb copy is restricted to in-frame clones and leaves out a portion. Among about 200,000 clones, approximately 92% were seen once, and the ten largest hold roughly 1.4%. The CDR3 is made up of 11 amino acids. Germline V gene sequence: CDR1 SQVTM, CDR2 ANQGSEA. V was clipped by 3 bases and J by 5 bases, with 7 bases between them. Note on this clone: The antigen remains undetermined.

The starting material was peripheral blood, obtained on day 0 of AZD1222 vaccination. This TCR was recovered from an adult in good health. The chain recombines TRBV29-1 with TRBJ1-2, with D possibly TRBD1 on 5 matching bases. CDR3 sequence reads: CSVDRGYGYTF. The DNA for the CDR3 is TGCAGCGTTGATAGGGGTTATGGCTACACCTTC.